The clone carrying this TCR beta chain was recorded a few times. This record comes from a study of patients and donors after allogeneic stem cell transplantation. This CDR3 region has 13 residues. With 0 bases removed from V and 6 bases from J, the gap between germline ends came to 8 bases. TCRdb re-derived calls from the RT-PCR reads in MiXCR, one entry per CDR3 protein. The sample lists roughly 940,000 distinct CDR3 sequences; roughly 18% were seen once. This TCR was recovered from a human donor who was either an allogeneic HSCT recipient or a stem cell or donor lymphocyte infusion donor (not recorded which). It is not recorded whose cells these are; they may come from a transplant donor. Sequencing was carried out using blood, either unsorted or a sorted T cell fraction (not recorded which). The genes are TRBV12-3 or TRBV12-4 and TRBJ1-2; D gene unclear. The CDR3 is CASSLAFADGYTF. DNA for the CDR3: TGTGCCAGCAGTTTAGCATTTGCGGATGGCTACACCTTC.